These 18 T cell receptor beta chains came from one sample sequenced in a study of T cells in localized non-small cell lung cancer. TCRdb's copy holds only in-frame clones and misses some; the assay was immunoSEQ multiplex PCR. Of some 38,000 clones detected, 86% appear once; the ten largest clones hold about 5%. Specimen: peripheral blood mononuclear cells, collected before any cancer treatment. The receptors were gathered from a male donor at least 60 years old with stage II lung adenocarcinoma.

This chain connects TRBV5-1 to TRBJ2-2, with D possibly being TRBD1 (6 bases). This CDR3 spans 16 amino acids. Germline assignment: CDR1 SGHRS and CDR2 YFSETQ. The V end was cut by 4 bases, the J end by 4 bases, with 17 bases between. This CDR3 is CASSPRGRGTTGELFF. The CDR3 DNA reads as TGCGCCAGCAGCCCTCGGGGTAGGGGGACCACCGGGGAGCTGTTTTTT.

V usage is TRBV29-1 and J usage is TRBJ1-1; 7 nucleotides match TRBD1. Trimming removed 7 bases from V and 4 bases from J; junction bases left unmatched: 6. Per the germline V gene, CDR1 is SQVTM and CDR2 is ANQGSEA. There are 12 residues in the CDR3. The CDR3 DNA is TGCAGCGCACGACAGGGACCCACTGAAGCTTTCTTT. Translated: CSARQGPTEAFF.

The chain links TRBV5-1 to TRBJ2-6; no clear D gene. Germline lookup yields CDR1 SGHRS and CDR2 YFSETQ. Trimming shortened V by 4 bases and J by 4 bases, and 15 bases separated the two germline ends. The CDR3 loop spans 16 amino acids. The CDR3, as DNA: TGCGCCAGCAGCACTGGGCCCGGAGTCGGGGCCAACGTCCTGACTTTC. This encodes CASSTGPGVGANVLTF.

The chain couples TRBV7-9 to TRBJ1-1; tentative D call: TRBD1 (6 bases). The V and J ends lost 5 bases and 6 bases respectively, with 16 bases between them. From germline, CDR1 is SEHNR and CDR2 FQNEAQ (reference sequence). The CDR3 totals 14 residues. The CDR3 loop is CASSLLFGGAEAFF. As DNA, the CDR3 is TGTGCCAGCAGCCTATTATTTGGGGGCGCTGAAGCTTTCTTT.

This rearrangement joins TRBV29-1 to TRBJ2-3; possibly TRBD2 for D (5 bases). CDR1 SQVTM and CDR2 ANQGSEA come from the germline V gene. The CDR3 spans 14 residues. The V and J ends lost 1 base and 9 bases respectively, with 17 bases between them. CDR3 residues: CSVEASGRPSTQYF. The CDR3 DNA follows: TGCAGCGTTGAAGCGAGCGGTCGCCCCTCAACGCAGTATTTT.

This rearrangement joins TRBV28 to TRBJ2-3; D may correspond to TRBD1 or TRBD2 (5 bases each). The CDR3 length is 17 residues. The V end was cut by 2 bases, the J end by 6 bases, with 21 bases between. Per the germline V gene, CDR1 is MDHEN and CDR2 is SYDVKM. CDR3 sequence reads: CASSLVRTGPRSDTQYF. In DNA, the CDR3 is TGTGCCAGCAGTTTAGTACGAACGGGACCCCGCTCGGATACGCAGTATTTT.

The chain uses TRBV6-1 and TRBJ1-2, with D perhaps TRBD1 (5 bases). V gave up 7 bases and J gave up 7 bases, with 10 bases separating them. Germline CDR1 is MNHNS and CDR2 is SASEGT. The CDR3 consists of 11 residues. The DNA for the CDR3 is TGTGCCAGCAACTACGGGGGTGGCTACACCTTC. This sequence encodes CASNYGGGYTF.

The V call is TRBV30, the J call TRBJ2-5; 7 nucleotides line up with TRBD2. J gave up 4 bases and V 0 bases, and 5 bases lay outside the gene matches. Germline-derived CDR1 and CDR2 are GTSNPN and SVGIG (reference sequence). There are 14 residues in the CDR3. CDR3 bases: TGTGCCTGGAGTGTCGGTGGGGGGGGAGAGACCCAGTACTTC. It translates to CAWSVGGGGETQYF. Full variable domain (outside the CDR3, taken from reference TRBV30 and TRBJ2-5): SQTIHQWPATLVQPVGSPLSLECTVEGTSNPNLYWYRQAAGRGLQLLFYSVGIGQISSEVPQNLSASRPQDRQFILSSKKLLLSDSGFYLCAWSVGGGGETQYFGPGTRLLVL.

The V gene is TRBV7-3, the J gene TRBJ1-2; D gene ambiguous. Germline V gene data show CDR1 as SGHTA and CDR2 as FQGTGA. The ends were cut back, 5 bases at V and 4 bases at J, with 14 bases in the middle. The CDR3 loop spans 14 amino acids. The CDR3 reads CASSQIQASYGYTF. The CDR3 DNA sequence: TGTGCCAGCAGCCAAATTCAGGCGAGCTATGGCTACACCTTC.

This rearrangement joins TRBV7-7 to TRBJ1-1, with D possibly TRBD1 on 6 matching bases. Germline lookup yields CDR1 SSHAT and CDR2 FNYEAQ (reference sequence). CDR3 length: 13 residues. Trimming shortened V by 5 bases and J by 5 bases, and 12 bases separated the two germline ends. The CDR3 here is CASSLKQGTEAFF. In nucleotides, the CDR3 is TGTGCCAGCAGCCTAAAACAGGGAACTGAAGCTTTCTTT.

This clone has a single count. This chain joins TRBV11-2 and TRBJ2-3; the match to TRBD2 covers 14 bases. The V segment lost 5 bases and the J segment 5 bases; nucleotides outside the gene matches: 6. CDR1 is SGHAT and CDR2 is FQNNGV in the germline V gene. CDR3 length: 16 residues. CDR3 sequence (DNA): TGTGCCAGCAGCCGGGGGACTAGCGGGAGCTTAGATACGCAGTATTTT. Its translation is CASSRGTSGSLDTQYF.

V and J are TRBV5-5 and TRBJ1-5, with 9 bases identical to TRBD1. J was trimmed by 7 bases and V by 3 bases; bases with no gene match: 5. The CDR3 is 14 residues long. In germline, CDR1 is SGHKS, CDR2 YYEKEE (reference sequence). In DNA, the CDR3 is TGTGCCAGCAGCTCCGGGACAGGGAAACAGCCCCAGCATTTT. Encoded protein: CASSSGTGKQPQHF.

V gene TRBV10-1 combines with J gene TRBJ2-2; 12 bases align to TRBD1. J was trimmed by 7 bases and V by 7 bases; bases with no gene match: 13. The CDR3 spans 17 residues. CDR1 WNHNN and CDR2 SYGVQD come from the germline V gene (reference sequence). The CDR3 sequence is CASTSGTGGVGGGELFF. For the CDR3, the DNA is TGCGCCAGCACTTCCGGGACAGGGGGCGTGGGTGGCGGGGAGCTGTTTTTT.

Notes on this clone: This sample includes further DNA sequences coding for the same CDR3. The chain employs TRBV20-1 and TRBJ2-7; D uncertain. Per germline, CDR1 DFQATT and CDR2 SNEGSKA (reference sequence). This CDR3 is built from 10 residues. Trimming removed 6 bases at V and 1 base at J, with 4 bases between. CDR3 in DNA: TGCAGTGCCTCTTCCTACGAGCAGTACTTC. This translates into CSASSYEQYF.

Note on this clone: Other DNA sequences in this specimen translate into the identical CDR3. This chain's CDR3 is CASSLAGGGTDTQYF. CDR3 coding DNA: TGTGCCAGCAGTTTAGCCGGAGGGGGCACAGATACGCAGTATTTT. The chain is built from TRBV28 and TRBJ2-3; maybe TRBD2 (6 bases). Germline CDR1 MDHEN, CDR2 SYDVKM. The germline V and J ends were trimmed by 2 bases and 1 base, with 10 bases remaining between them. CDR3 length: 15 amino acids. The variable domain in full, with the rest retrieved from reference TRBV28 and TRBJ2-3, is DVKVTQSSRYLVKRTGEKVFLECVQDMDHENMFWYRQDPGLGLRLIYFSYDVKMKEKGDIPEGYSVSREKKERFSLILESASTNQTSMYLCASSLAGGGTDTQYFGPGTRLTVL.

This chain links TRBV19 with TRBJ1-5, with TRBD1 as a possible D gene (5 bases). Germline V gene lookup returns CDR1 LNHDA and CDR2 SQIVND (reference sequence). CDR3 size: 16 residues. Trimming removed 3 bases from V and 1 base from J, with 13 bases in between. The CDR3, as DNA: TGTGCCAGTAGTATTATGGTAGGGGTCAGCAATCAGCCCCAGCATTTT. Amino acid sequence: CASSIMVGVSNQPQHF.

The rearrangement joins TRBV6-1 to TRBJ2-1; 7 bases are shared with TRBD2. Trimming cost V 2 bases and J 5 bases; bases outside gene matches: 3. Looked up from germline, CDR1 is MNHNS and CDR2 is SASEGT. This CDR3 has 14 residues. CDR3 sequence reads: CASSEILADNEQFF. In nucleotides, the CDR3 is TGTGCCAGCAGTGAAATCCTAGCGGACAATGAGCAGTTCTTC.

CDR3 protein: CASSEGTREQPQHF. CDR3 sequence (DNA): TGTGCCAGCAGTGAAGGGACAAGGGAGCAGCCCCAGCATTTT. The J gene is TRBJ1-5, the V gene TRBV2, with a weak D call TRBD1 (5 bases). Trimming left V 1 base short and J 7 bases short, with 11 bases between. The V gene's germline CDR1 is SNHLY and CDR2 FYNNEI. This CDR3 is 14 amino acids long.